This T cell receptor (beta chain) was recorded in a study of cytomegalovirus exposure and HLA in healthy donors. Produced via immunoSEQ multiplex PCR; TCRdb's table is partial and in-frame only. The repertoire has about 74,000 clones, around 94% of them found once; the top ten carry 1.5% to 1.8%. Germline V gene lookup returns CDR1 MDHEN and CDR2 SYDVKM. V was cut by 8 bases and J by 1 base, with 18 bases left in between. This CDR3 has 16 amino acids. The material sequenced was PBMCs. The TCR originated in a man aged 18 to 30 in good health and CMV-seropositive. The J gene is TRBJ1-5, the V gene TRBV28; maybe TRBD1 (5 bases). The CDR3 nucleotides read TGTGCCAGCGGTTCTGGAGGGACCTTAAGCAATCAGCCCCAGCATTTT. Amino acid sequence: CASGSGGTLSNQPQHF.